What follows are 5 T cell receptor beta chains derived from one specimen sequenced in a study of T cells in Graves' hyperthyroidism and ophthalmopathy. Researchers amplified the TCR beta CDR3 regions from RNA transcripts. With the HTBI primer set, the TCR CDR3 went through a first round of RT-PCR. TCRdb used MiXCR to reprocess the multiplex PCR reads, holding one entry per CDR3 protein. The table lists fewer than 700,000 distinct CDR3 sequences, about 17% of them singletons. Source material: blood. Every receptor here comes from a woman in her twenties or thirties with Graves' hyperthyroidism.

This clonotype appeared a few times. V gene TRBV4-3 combines with J gene TRBJ2-3; TRBD2 matches 8 bases. Germline CDR1 reads LGHNA; CDR2 reads YSLEER. With 2 bases clipped from V and 8 bases from J, the junction kept 9 bases outside the gene matches. This CDR3 spans 15 amino acids. The CDR3: CASSQTPGGSVTQYF. The CDR3 region has the DNA TGCGCCAGCAGCCAAACGCCGGGGGGGTCAGTTACGCAGTATTTT.

In regard to this clonotype: This may be a read error, as it is one base from a much larger clone. This chain connects TRBV7-8 to TRBJ2-1, with unresolved D. CDR3 size: 13 residues. The germline V gene encodes CDR1 SGHVS and CDR2 FQNEAQ. The CDR3: CANSLFKGYEQFF. CDR3 in DNA: TGTGCCAACAGCTTATTCAAGGGTTATGAGCAGTTCTTC.

The sample holds a few counts of this clonotype. V is TRBV29-1 and J is TRBJ2-7; tentative D call: TRBD2 (5 bases). Looked up from germline, CDR1 is SQVTM and CDR2 is ANQGSEA. This CDR3 contains 12 residues. V lost 6 bases and J 4 bases, leaving 13 bases between the germline ends. CDR3 sequence reads: CSVLLEGYEQYF. In DNA, the CDR3 is TGCAGCGTCCTACTCGAGGGTTACGAGCAGTACTTC.

This clonotype occurred many times. The genes are TRBV19 and TRBJ2-1, with 10 bases aligning to TRBD2. The CDR3 contains 14 residues. The germline gives CDR1 LNHDA, CDR2 SQIVND (reference sequence). V shed 3 bases, J shed 8 bases, and the junction held 4 bases outside the gene matches. CDR3: CASSILAGVHEQFF. The DNA for the CDR3 is TGTGCCAGTAGTATCCTAGCGGGAGTGCATGAGCAGTTCTTC.

This chain links TRBV20-1 with TRBJ2-7; 10 bases agree with TRBD1. The CDR3 covers 16 residues. Germline CDR1 is DFQATT and CDR2 is SNEGSKA (reference sequence). The V segment lost 6 bases and the J segment 5 bases; nucleotides outside the gene matches: 16. Here the CDR3 DNA reads TGCAGTGCCGAGCCAGCCCCCGGGACAGGGGACCACGAGCAGTACTTC. It yields the protein CSAEPAPGTGDHEQYF.